This TCR beta chain comes out of a study of blood T cell repertoires in COVID-19. Overall study context: Sites in the United States, Italy and Spain provided acute and convalescent COVID-19 samples. The cDNA or gDNA used as material had been derived from T cells, B-cell-depleted T cells, or PBMCs.

There are 17 residues in the CDR3. The V and J ends lost 2 bases and 0 bases, in that order; junction bases with no gene match: 7. Germline loops: CDR1 MDHEN, CDR2 SYDVKM. Authors' analysis steps: Reference gene primers were amplified, and this amplification served to estimate nucleated cell counts. The method was immunoSEQ multiplex PCR; TCRdb's version includes in-frame clones alone and lacks a portion of them. The V and J calls and clone size are taken from that table; D and trimming were inferred from the DNA. Among approximately 71,000 clones listed, over 65% were seen once. This receptor was identified in a human donor in a cohort sampled during active COVID-19. What was sequenced was peripheral blood. The V gene is TRBV28, the J gene TRBJ2-3, with 8 bases aligning to TRBD2. The DNA for the CDR3 is TGTGCCAGCAGTTTAAGCGGGAGAGGGGGGAGCACAGATACGCAGTATTTT. As protein: CASSLSGRGGSTDTQYF.